Following are 32 T cell receptor beta chains from one sample sequenced in a study of spatial heterogeneity in lung cancer. The time point: sample taken at primary tumor resection. TCRdb ran MiXCR on the 5' RACE reads and lists one entry per CDR3 protein. Among tens of thousands of distinct CDR3 sequences, nearly 7% were seen once, and the ten largest hold around two fifths. Sequenced here: PBMCs, sampled at surgery. The receptors originated from a female donor with early-stage non-small cell lung cancer.

There are many counts of this clonotype. The chain carries TRBV5-1 and TRBJ2-5, with 7 bases matching TRBD1. The germline CDR1 and CDR2 sequences are SGHRS and YFSETQ. CDR3 length: 13 residues. V lost 8 bases and J lost 4; bases outside the gene matches: 8. The DNA for the CDR3 is TGCGCCAGTCACCACAGGGGCGGAGAGACCCAGTACTTC. Its protein is CASHHRGGETQYF.

The sample holds many counts of this clonotype. The CDR3 nucleotides are TGTGCCAGCAGTTCTCACCAGACTTCTAACTATGGCTACACCTTC. It yields the protein CASSSHQTSNYGYTF. The chain recombines TRBV12-3 or TRBV12-4 with TRBJ1-2; no clear D. The length of the CDR3 is 15 residues. V gave up 4 bases and J gave up 0 bases, with 12 bases separating them.

This clonotype was counted many times. This sequence joins TRBV12-3 or TRBV12-4 and TRBJ2-2; tentative D call: TRBD1 (6 bases). V was pared by 5 bases and J by 6 bases, with 10 bases between. This CDR3 is 13 amino acids long. CDR3 sequence reads: CASSIGTPGELFF. The CDR3 nucleotides are TGTGCCAGCAGTATCGGGACACCCGGGGAGCTGTTTTTT.

This clonotype occurred many times. V usage is TRBV5-1 and J usage is TRBJ2-5, with TRBD2 as a possible D gene (7 bases). V lost 4 bases, J lost 5 bases, and 36 bases lay in between. The CDR3 loop spans 21 amino acids. The germline CDR1 and CDR2 sequences are SGHRS and YFSETQ. CDR3 in DNA: TGCGCCAGCAGCCTCGATATTTCCCGTCCCTACGGGGGGCCTTTTGGGGAGACCCAGTACTTC. It codes for CASSLDISRPYGGPFGETQYF.

CDR3 loop: CASSLDGGTPLSGYTF. CDR3 nucleotides: TGCGCCAGCAGCTTGGATGGCGGGACACCACTCTCTGGCTACACCTTC. The chain links TRBV5-1 to TRBJ1-2, with D tentatively TRBD1 (6 bases). Germline CDR1 reads SGHRS; CDR2 reads YFSETQ. Deletions cut 0 bases from V and 7 bases from J, with 19 bases between. The CDR3 is 16 residues long. Together with reference TRBV5-1 and TRBJ1-2, the CDR3 gives the full variable domain: KAGVTQTPRYLIKTRGQQVTLSCSPISGHRSVSWYQQTPGQGLQFLFEYFSETQRNKGNFPGRFSGRQFSNSRSEMNVSTLELGDSALYLCASSLDGGTPLSGYTFGSGTRLTVV.

This clonotype was seen repeatedly, ten times or more. V is TRBV6-1 and J is TRBJ1-2, with unresolved D. Germline CDR1 MNHNS, CDR2 SASEGT. V dropped 1 base and J dropped 7 bases, with 7 bases sitting between them. The CDR3 sequence is 12 residues long. This CDR3 is CASSEVQSGYTF. The DNA of the CDR3 is TGTGCCAGCAGTGAAGTTCAGTCTGGCTACACCTTC.

Ten or more counts support this clonotype. The chain links TRBV5-1 to TRBJ1-4, with a weak D call TRBD1 (6 bases). V lost 4 bases to trimming and J lost 6 bases, with 13 bases between them. The germline V gene has CDR1 SGHRS and CDR2 YFSETQ. The CDR3 totals 14 residues. DNA of the CDR3: TGCGCCAGCAGCATGACAAGGGGGTATGAAAAACTGTTTTTT. This gives the protein CASSMTRGYEKLFF.

This clonotype was recorded at least ten times. The V and J genes are TRBV4-2 and TRBJ1-3, with unresolved D. Germline V gene sequence: CDR1 LGHNA, CDR2 YNFKEQ. With 4 bases removed from V and 4 bases from J, the gap between germline ends came to 14 bases. This CDR3 has 15 amino acids. The CDR3 sequence is CASSLDGRSGNTIYF. The CDR3 bases are TGTGCCAGCAGCCTGGACGGGAGATCCGGAAACACCATATATTTT.

The chain combines TRBV9 with TRBJ1-1, with 7 bases lining up with TRBD1. Germline CDR1 SGDLS, CDR2 YYNGEE. V was pared by 0 bases and J by 0 bases, with 2 bases of the junction left unmatched. The CDR3 has 15 amino acids. CDR3 residues: CASSVVGGLNTEAFF. The CDR3 region has the DNA TGTGCCAGCAGCGTAGTAGGGGGCCTGAACACTGAAGCTTTCTTT.

This clonotype was counted between two and nine times. The chain joins TRBV20-1 to TRBJ2-3; 9 bases fit TRBD1. Germline values: CDR1 DFQATT, CDR2 SNEGSKA (reference sequence). The CDR3 spans 16 residues. The J segment lost 3 bases and the V segment lost 1 base, leaving 8 bases of the junction unmatched. The CDR3, as DNA: TGCAGTGCTAGAGCCACCGGGACAGGGAATACAGATACGCAGTATTTT. Translating gives CSARATGTGNTDTQYF.

This chain uses TRBV6-6 with TRBJ1-1; TRBD1 is a possible D gene (6 bases). There are 14 residues in the CDR3. CDR1 MNHNY and CDR2 SVGAGI come from the germline V gene (reference sequence). With 2 bases removed from V and 3 bases from J, the gap between germline ends came to 10 bases. CDR3 DNA sequence: TGTGCCAGCAGTTACGGGGGCCGCGACACTGAAGCTTTCTTT. Protein product: CASSYGGRDTEAFF.

This clonotype was found many times. The rearrangement links TRBV7-2 to TRBJ1-4; no definite D call. V gave up 5 bases and J gave up 8 bases, with 18 bases separating them. CDR3 length equals 15 residues. Germline values: CDR1 SGHTA, CDR2 FQGNSA. CDR3: CASSIGPLRREKLFF. DNA of the CDR3: TGTGCCAGCAGCATAGGGCCCCTAAGGCGGGAAAAACTGTTTTTT.

This clonotype was detected many times. The CDR3 region is CASSNNWGDEAFF. As DNA, the CDR3 is TGCGCCAGCAGTAACAACTGGGGAGATGAAGCTTTCTTT. The chain is built from TRBV5-1 and TRBJ1-1; D is uncertain. Trimming stripped 5 bases from V and 7 bases from J, with 15 bases between. CDR3 length equals 13 residues. CDR1 is SGHRS, CDR2 YFSETQ, per germline.

The gene calls are TRBV2 and TRBJ1-5; D call uncertain. Trimming pared 4 bases from V and 6 bases from J, leaving 7 bases between. The CDR3 contains 12 residues. CDR1 and CDR2 from the germline V gene are SNHLY and FYNNEI. The CDR3 coding sequence is TGTGCCAGCAGTGCAGGCGTTCAGCCCCAGCATTTT. Protein product: CASSAGVQPQHF.

This clonotype occurred a few times. The rearrangement links TRBV29-1 to TRBJ2-1, with 14 bases fitting TRBD2. V dropped 7 bases and J dropped 8; count of bases not matched to a gene: 7. The CDR3 loop spans 14 amino acids. The germline gives CDR1 SQVTM, CDR2 ANQGSEA. In DNA, the CDR3 is TGCAGCGCTCCTGGACTAGCGGGGGGTTATGAGCAGTTCTTC. Protein sequence: CSAPGLAGGYEQFF.

This clonotype came up many times. V is TRBV29-1 and J is TRBJ2-1; 7 nucleotides agree with TRBD1. Per the germline V gene, CDR1 is SQVTM and CDR2 is ANQGSEA. Trimming cost V 6 bases and J 9 bases; bases outside gene matches: 8. The length of the CDR3 is 12 residues. The CDR3 protein is CSVSDRVGEQFF. For the CDR3, the DNA is TGCAGCGTCTCCGACAGGGTTGGTGAGCAGTTCTTC.

The chain recombines TRBV2 with TRBJ2-3; no reliable D call. V was pared by 7 bases and J by 2 bases, with 4 bases between. CDR1 and CDR2 (germline): SNHLY, FYNNEI. The CDR3 has 11 amino acids. CDR3 sequence reads: CASTYTDTQYF. The CDR3 DNA reads TGTGCCAGCACATACACAGATACGCAGTATTTT.

There are a few counts of this clonotype. The chain combines TRBV18 with TRBJ1-4, with D hard to call. Deletions cut 5 bases from V and 5 bases from J, with 15 bases between. The germline V gene has CDR1 KGHSH and CDR2 LQKENI. The CDR3 consists of 15 residues. The CDR3 DNA follows: TGTGCCAGCTCAGCTGGACGGACTTCCAATGAAAAACTGTTTTTT. Amino acid sequence: CASSAGRTSNEKLFF.

In its sample, this clonotype was seen a few times. At one boundary the junction diverges from the germline segment, which might be a read error. The chain has TRBV27 and TRBJ2-3; no definite D call. This CDR3 has 14 residues. Germline loops: CDR1 MNHEY, CDR2 SMNVEV (reference sequence). The CDR3 region is CANSRVASTDTQYF. As DNA, the CDR3 is TGTGCCAACAGTAGGGTTGCTAGCACAGATACGCAGTATTTT.

This clonotype was counted only a few times. The genes are TRBV5-1 and TRBJ2-1; D is unclear. V was pared by 6 bases and J by 0 bases, with 13 bases between. This CDR3 is built from 15 residues. The germline V gene has CDR1 SGHRS and CDR2 YFSETQ. CDR3 loop: CASTKAQISYNEQFF. CDR3 DNA sequence: TGCGCCAGCACCAAAGCCCAGATCTCCTACAATGAGCAGTTCTTC.

V and J are TRBV28 and TRBJ2-2; either TRBD1 or TRBD2 may fit D (7 bases each). V lost 5 bases and J lost 16, with 17 bases in between. Germline CDR1 and CDR2: MDHEN and SYDVKM. The CDR3 extends over 12 amino acids. CDR3 bases: TGTGCCAGCAGTCGTGCAGGGGGGGATGGGTTTTTT. Translated: CASSRAGGDGFF. The full variable domain, in which reference TRBV28 and TRBJ2-2 provide the parts outside the CDR3, is DVKVTQSSRYLVKRTGEKVFLECVQDMDHENMFWYRQDPGLGLRLIYFSYDVKMKEKGDIPEGYSVSREKKERFSLILESASTNQTSMYLCASSRAGGDGFFGEGSRLTVL.

This clonotype has at least ten counts. The V call is TRBV29-1, the J call TRBJ1-1; D unclear. Per the germline V gene, CDR1 is SQVTM and CDR2 is ANQGSEA. Between the trimmed V and J ends, which lost 3 bases and 4 bases, there was a span of 18 bases. This CDR3 is built from 15 residues. In DNA form, the CDR3 reads TGCAGCGTTGATTGGGGAGCCGGGTCGGGCACTGAAGCTTTCTTT. This codes for CSVDWGAGSGTEAFF. The full variable domain, in which reference TRBV29-1 and TRBJ1-1 provide the parts outside the CDR3, is SAVISQKPSRDICQRGTSLTIQCQVDSQVTMMFWYRQQPGQSLTLIATANQGSEATYESGFVIDKFPISRPNLTFSTLTVSNMSPEDSSIYLCSVDWGAGSGTEAFFGQGTRLTVV.

In its sample, this clonotype was seen many times. This chain uses TRBV11-2 with TRBJ1-1; unclear D gene. Trimming cost V 5 bases and J 11 bases, with 12 bases left between them. In germline, CDR1 is SGHAT, CDR2 FQNNGV. The CDR3 sequence is 11 residues long. CDR3 DNA sequence: TGTGCCAGCAGCCGAATCGGCAGTGCTTTCTTT. It is translated as CASSRIGSAFF.

The rearrangement links TRBV25-1 to TRBJ1-1, with TRBD1 as a possible D gene (5 bases). Germline assignment: CDR1 MGHDK and CDR2 SYGVNS. Deletions cut 5 bases from V and 0 bases from J, with 13 bases between. This CDR3 comprises 15 residues. The CDR3 nucleotides are TGTGCCAGCAGTAACACAGGCAACTTGAACACTGAAGCTTTCTTT. Residues: CASSNTGNLNTEAFF.

This clonotype came up many times. V is TRBV24-1 and J is TRBJ2-1, with TRBD2 identical over 8 bases. Germline CDR1 and CDR2: KGHDR and SFDVKD. CDR3 size: 14 residues. V was clipped by 5 bases and J by 9 bases; unmatched bases: 8. The CDR3 spells CATSGRGGLPEQFF. CDR3 in DNA: TGTGCCACCAGTGGACGGGGGGGCCTCCCTGAGCAGTTCTTC.

This clonotype was seen repeatedly, ten times or more. The rearrangement joins TRBV6-1 to TRBJ2-6; D uncertain. With 5 bases removed from V and 2 bases from J, the gap between germline ends came to 7 bases. The CDR3 covers 14 residues. The germline CDR1 and CDR2 sequences are MNHNS and SASEGT. CDR3: CASSTGAGANVLTF. CDR3 sequence (DNA): TGTGCCAGCAGTACGGGTGCTGGGGCCAACGTCCTGACTTTC.

This clonotype was picked up many times. The CDR3 DNA sequence: TGCAGTGTAGAAGGCGGGGGATCCTACGAGCAGTACTTC. Translating gives CSVEGGGSYEQYF. This chain connects TRBV20-1 to TRBJ2-7, with TRBD2 matching 7 bases. The CDR3 has 13 amino acids. J lost 1 base, V lost 7 bases, and 7 bases had no gene match. Germline V gives CDR1 DFQATT, CDR2 SNEGSKA (reference sequence).

CDR3 sequence reads: CASSLAQGSKTQYF. CDR3 DNA sequence: TGCGCCAGCAGCTTGGCACAGGGGAGTAAGACCCAGTACTTC. The J gene is TRBJ2-5, the V gene TRBV5-1; 7 nucleotides align to TRBD1. Losses at the gene ends were 0 bases for V and 6 bases for J; bases not matched to a gene: 5. This CDR3 spans 14 amino acids. In germline, CDR1 is SGHRS, CDR2 YFSETQ.

This clonotype was seen repeatedly, ten times or more. Mismatch with germline at one junction end may stem from a read error. The J gene is TRBJ2-1, the V gene TRBV7-2; maybe TRBD1 (6 bases). Per germline, CDR1 SGHTA and CDR2 FQGNSA. The CDR3 extends over 13 amino acids. CDR3 in amino acids: CASSLAGTLGLIF. The DNA of the CDR3 is TGTGCCAGCAGCTTAGCCGGGACACTGGGTTTAATCTTC.

This clonotype was counted many times. V and J are TRBV2 and TRBJ2-5; D not certain. The CDR3 totals 13 residues. The germline V and J ends were trimmed by 4 bases and 5 bases, with 11 bases remaining between them. The germline V gene has CDR1 SNHLY and CDR2 FYNNEI. CDR3 sequence: CASSGTARETQYF. CDR3 nucleotide sequence: TGTGCCAGCAGTGGTACCGCTCGGGAGACCCAGTACTTC.

This clonotype occurred many times. This rearrangement joins TRBV27 to TRBJ1-5; D is unresolved. The ends were cut back, 1 base at V and 4 bases at J, with 8 bases in the middle. Germline V lookup: CDR1 MNHEY, CDR2 SMNVEV (reference sequence). The CDR3 totals 14 residues. CDR3 in DNA: TGTGCCAGCAGTTTATTTCCGGGGAATCAGCCCCAGCATTTT. This sequence encodes CASSLFPGNQPQHF.

This clonotype turned up a few times. The rearrangement uses TRBV9 and TRBJ1-4; no firm D call. Trimming cost V 3 bases and J 8 bases, with 20 bases left between them. Per germline, CDR1 SGDLS and CDR2 YYNGEE. CDR3 length equals 16 residues. The DNA of the CDR3 is TGTGCCAGCAGCGGCGCAGAGGCCAACAATGAGGAAAAACTGTTTTTT. This codes for CASSGAEANNEEKLFF.